This T cell receptor beta chain was recovered during a study of Graves' ophthalmopathy and Graves' hyperthyroidism. Study-level background: Peripheral blood was gathered at the point of initial diagnosis, before any treatment started.

General study results and limits: Thyroid clonotypes that were expanded above 0.001 frequency mostly also appeared in blood. With just under 71% sensitivity and approximately 72% specificity, the model predicted ophthalmopathy progression.

In this sample, this clonotype turned up many times. The target antigen is unknown. Germline V gene data show CDR1 as ENHRY and CDR2 as SYGVKD. The CDR3 has 19 residues. Trimming cost V 5 bases and J 2 bases; bases outside gene matches: 9. RNA transcripts yielded amplified TCR beta CDR3 regions. Second-round multiplex PCR followed a first-round RT-PCR using HTBI primers. TCRdb passed the multiplex PCR reads through MiXCR, listing each CDR3 protein once. The sample has over 40,000 distinct CDR3 sequences, around 45% seen once. Sequenced input: peripheral blood. The chain joins TRBV10-3 to TRBJ2-1; 16 bases are shared with TRBD2. This TCR was recovered from an adult man with Graves' ophthalmopathy. CDR3 sequence: CAISYAAGTSGGAYNEQFF. For the CDR3, the DNA is TGTGCCATCAGTTACGCCGCCGGGACTAGCGGGGGGGCCTACAATGAGCAGTTCTTC.